This T cell receptor beta chain was recorded in a study of human T cells and chemical hapten exposure. As for the study in general: Patches that contained 0.01% DPC were applied to the upper back and read at 6 days.

This clonotype was seen only a few times. As yet, its antigen is unknown. Stated time point: patch test 3, about 24 weeks after DPC sensitization. Indicated treatment: therapeutic diphenylcyclopropenone sensitization with weekly scalp DPC. The total RNA was obtained from whole blood that was not fractionated. Study-wide findings and caveats: The study found that DPC sensitization did not change TCRs above 1 in 1000 frequency. While controls formed fewer of them, expanded TCRs formed significantly more large CDR3 similarity clusters.

The J segment lost 4 bases and the V segment lost 0 bases, leaving 7 bases of the junction unmatched. CDR1 is SGHKS and CDR2 is YYEKEE in the germline V gene (reference sequence). The CDR3 covers 16 residues. MiXCR, run by TCRdb on the RACE reads, gives a single entry per CDR3 protein. The repertoire consists of about 190,000 distinct CDR3 sequences, with about 25% occurring once and the leading ten covering about 2.5%. This receptor was taken from a woman in her forties with alopecia areata. Some clones in this sample may be carry-over from other donors' samples. V and J are TRBV5-5 and TRBJ2-3; 8 positions match TRBD1. Sequences were derived from whole blood, sampled in connection with sensitization to the hapten diphenylcyclopropenone (DPC). DNA for the CDR3: TGTGCCAGCAGCTTGGCTCTGAACAGGGGGTCAGATACGCAGTATTTT. Protein: CASSLALNRGSDTQYF.